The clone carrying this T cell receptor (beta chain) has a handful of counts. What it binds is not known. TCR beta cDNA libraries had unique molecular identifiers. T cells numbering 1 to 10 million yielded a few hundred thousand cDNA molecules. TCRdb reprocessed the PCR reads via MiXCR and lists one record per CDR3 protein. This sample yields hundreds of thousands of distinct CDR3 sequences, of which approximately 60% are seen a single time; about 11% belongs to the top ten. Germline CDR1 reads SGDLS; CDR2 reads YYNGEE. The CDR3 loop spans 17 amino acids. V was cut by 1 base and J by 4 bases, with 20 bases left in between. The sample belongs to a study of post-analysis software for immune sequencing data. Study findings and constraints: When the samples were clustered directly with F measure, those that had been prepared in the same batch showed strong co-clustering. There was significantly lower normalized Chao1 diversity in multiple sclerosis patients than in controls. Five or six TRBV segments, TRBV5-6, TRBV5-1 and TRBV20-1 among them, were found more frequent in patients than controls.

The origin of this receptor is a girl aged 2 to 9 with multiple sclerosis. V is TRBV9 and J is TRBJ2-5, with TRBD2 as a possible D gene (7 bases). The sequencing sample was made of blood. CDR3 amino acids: CASSVTGGLLAGETQYF. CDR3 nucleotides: TGTGCCAGCAGCGTAACGGGGGGCCTCTTGGCGGGAGAGACCCAGTACTTC. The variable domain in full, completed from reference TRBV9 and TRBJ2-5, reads DSGVTQTPKHLITATGQRVTLRCSPRSGDLSVYWYQQSLDQGLQFLIQYYNGEERAKGNILERFSAQQFPDLHSELNLSSLELGDSALYFCASSVTGGLLAGETQYFGPGTRLLVL.